This TCR beta chain emerged from a study of T cells in Graves' hyperthyroidism and ophthalmopathy. RNA transcripts served as the template for amplifying TCR beta CDR3 regions. First-round RT-PCR with HTBI primers amplified the TCR CDR3 region. TCRdb reanalysed the multiplex PCR reads using MiXCR and keeps one entry per CDR3 protein. Here the sample spans 700,000 or so distinct CDR3 sequences, about 17% being singletons. At least ten counts were recorded for this clonotype. The sequenced sample consisted of blood. This receptor was obtained from a young man with Graves' hyperthyroidism.

CDR3 amino acids: CASSEQTGTEAFF. CDR3 coding DNA: TGTGCCAGCAGTGAGCAAACAGGGACTGAAGCTTTCTTT. This chain joins TRBV2 and TRBJ1-1; a weak D match, TRBD1 (6 bases). The CDR3 runs to 13 residues. Germline V gene data show CDR1 as SNHLY and CDR2 as FYNNEI. V lost 3 bases and J lost 5, with 10 bases in between.